This entry lists 30 T cell receptor beta chains sequenced from one sample in a study of OX40 agonist ivuxolimab in advanced cancers. Profiling relied on immunoSEQ multiplex PCR, and the TCRdb table lists in-frame clones only, not all of them. The sample includes 65,000 to 80,000 clones, 92% of them seen just once. The input for sequencing was CD4+ or CD8+ T cells sorted from blood, taken in a trial of the OX40 agonist ivuxolimab. The receptors come from an adult with an advanced solid tumor such as melanoma, head and neck, liver or kidney cancer.

The rearrangement uses TRBV13 and TRBJ2-3, with D possibly matching TRBD2 (5 bases). This CDR3 is built from 16 residues. Trimming took off 2 bases at V and 2 bases at J, with 14 bases between the two ends. Germline values: CDR1 PRHDT, CDR2 FYEKMQ (reference sequence). The CDR3 protein is CASSLNDGEYTDTQYF. The DNA for the CDR3 is TGTGCCAGCAGCTTAAACGACGGGGAATACACAGATACGCAGTATTTT.

The V and J genes are TRBV9 and TRBJ2-1, with D possibly matching TRBD1 (6 bases). From germline, CDR1 is SGDLS and CDR2 YYNGEE. The V end was cut by 9 bases, the J end by 5 bases, with 15 bases between. The CDR3 contains 13 residues. This chain's CDR3 is CATKGESDNEQFF. The CDR3 DNA reads as TGTGCCACAAAGGGGGAAAGTGACAATGAGCAGTTCTTC.

The rearrangement uses TRBV27 and TRBJ2-7; 7 bases fit TRBD2. The CDR3 is made up of 11 amino acids. With V trimmed by 4 bases and J by 7 bases, 1 base remained unmatched. Per the germline V gene, CDR1 is MNHEY and CDR2 is SMNVEV (reference sequence). The DNA of the CDR3 is TGTGCCAGCAGTTCGGGGGGAGAGCAGTACTTC. Translating gives CASSSGGEQYF.

The CDR3 reads CASSVTSGGIQETQYF. CDR3 nucleotide sequence: TGTGCCAGCAGCGTGACTAGCGGGGGGATACAAGAGACCCAGTACTTC. The V call is TRBV11-2, the J call TRBJ2-5; 13 nucleotides align to TRBD2. This CDR3 is built from 16 residues. From germline, CDR1 is SGHAT and CDR2 FQNNGV. V shed 5 bases, J shed 2 bases, and the junction held 5 bases outside the gene matches. Together with reference TRBV11-2 and TRBJ2-5, the CDR3 gives the full variable domain: EAGVAQSPRYKIIEKRQSVAFWCNPISGHATLYWYQQILGQGPKLLIQFQNNGVVDDSQLPKDRFSAERLKGVDSTLKIQPAKLEDSAVYLCASSVTSGGIQETQYFGPGTRLLVL.

CDR3 residues: CASTPPLGGVDYGYTF. CDR3 in DNA: TGTGCCAGCACCCCCCCCCTTGGGGGGGTGGACTATGGCTACACCTTC. The gene calls are TRBV7-9 and TRBJ1-2; weak D call: TRBD1 (5 bases). Germline assignment: CDR1 SEHNR and CDR2 FQNEAQ (reference sequence). V dropped 7 bases and J dropped 3 bases, with 21 bases sitting between them. The CDR3 runs to 16 residues.

The chain recombines TRBV30 with TRBJ1-2; TRBD1 is a possible D gene (5 bases). The length of the CDR3 is 14 residues. CDR1 and CDR2 from the germline V gene are GTSNPN and SVGIG (reference sequence). V lost 2 bases to trimming and J lost 7 bases, with 17 bases between them. CDR3 sequence: CAWSSGIGAGGYTF. CDR3 coding DNA: TGTGCCTGGAGTTCTGGGATCGGGGCAGGTGGCTACACCTTC.

This chain uses TRBV9 with TRBJ2-5; no clear D. V was shortened by 6 bases and J by 5 bases, with 14 bases between the two germline ends. Per the germline V gene, CDR1 is SGDLS and CDR2 is YYNGEE. This CDR3 has 13 amino acids. This CDR3 is CASTPEGFETQYF. CDR3 DNA sequence: TGTGCCAGCACCCCCGAAGGTTTCGAGACCCAGTACTTC.

The rearrangement links TRBV15 to TRBJ2-1; D possibly uses TRBD1 or TRBD2 (6 bases each). The CDR3 is 15 amino acids. The V end was cut by 5 bases, the J end by 0 bases, with 11 bases between. Germline V CDR1 and CDR2: LNHNV, YYDKDF (reference sequence). CDR3 sequence reads: CATSGGRNSYNEQFF. The CDR3 region has the DNA TGTGCCACCAGCGGGGGGCGTAACTCCTACAATGAGCAGTTCTTC.

The V call is TRBV5-1, the J call TRBJ2-2, with TRBD2 as a possible D gene (7 bases). V lost 4 bases and J lost 9, with 10 bases in between. The CDR3 totals 12 residues. Germline V lookup: CDR1 SGHRS, CDR2 YFSETQ. Written as DNA, the CDR3 is TGCGCCAGCAGCCCGGGGGGCCGGGAGCTGTTTTTT. Residues: CASSPGGRELFF.

The J gene is TRBJ2-7, the V gene TRBV2; D is possibly TRBD2 (6 bases). Germline CDR1 is SNHLY and CDR2 is FYNNEI. This CDR3 is 14 amino acids long. V gave up 10 bases and J gave up 4 bases, with 20 bases separating them. CDR3 DNA: TGTGCCACCCTCCGAGGTAGCGGAGTTTACGAGCAGTACTTC. Translating gives CATLRGSGVYEQYF.

V usage is TRBV7-9 and J usage is TRBJ2-7, with a tentative D call TRBD2 (6 bases). In germline, CDR1 is SEHNR, CDR2 FQNEAQ (reference sequence). This CDR3 contains 14 residues. V was trimmed by 5 bases and J by 3 bases, leaving 14 bases between them. CDR3 coding DNA: TGTGCCAGCAGCCACCCCGGAGGGAGCTACGAGCAGTACTTC. Protein product: CASSHPGGSYEQYF.

This sequence joins TRBV11-2 and TRBJ2-1, with a tentative D call TRBD1 (6 bases). This CDR3 contains 16 residues. Germline CDR1 reads SGHAT; CDR2 reads FQNNGV. Trimming took off 5 bases at V and 0 bases at J, with 14 bases between the two ends. The CDR3 sequence: CASSLRDTFSYNEQFF. DNA of the CDR3: TGTGCCAGCAGCCTCCGGGACACCTTCTCCTACAATGAGCAGTTCTTC.

This rearrangement joins TRBV19 to TRBJ2-7; the D gene is possibly TRBD2 (6 bases). This CDR3 has 13 residues. The germline V gene encodes CDR1 LNHDA and CDR2 SQIVND (reference sequence). V lost 3 bases, J lost 2 bases, and 8 bases lay in between. This chain's CDR3 is CASSIRGTYEQYF. In DNA, the CDR3 is TGTGCCAGTAGTATCCGGGGGACCTACGAGCAGTACTTC.

This clone was seen once. The chain uses TRBV7-3 and TRBJ1-2, with 8 bases fitting TRBD1. The J segment lost 7 bases and the V segment lost 1 base, leaving 5 bases of the junction unmatched. In germline, CDR1 is SGHTA, CDR2 FQGTGA. The CDR3 is made up of 14 amino acids. In nucleotides, the CDR3 is TGTGCCAGCAGCTTAAACGGGACAGGTTGTGGCTACACCTTC. The encoded protein is CASSLNGTGCGYTF.

The table lists this clone with a count of one. Because the CDR3's place on the DNA is in doubt, the DNA is left out and the CDR3 is given as listed by TCRdb. The J gene is TRBJ2-7, the V gene TRBV21-1; the listed D gene, TRBD2, was not tested against the DNA. TRBV21-1 is given as a pseudogene. The CDR3 is 16 amino acids long, termini counted. CDR3 residues: CASSKWGGGTPYEQYF.

The chain links TRBV15 to TRBJ1-5, with D perhaps matching TRBD1 (5 bases). Germline V gives CDR1 LNHNV, CDR2 YYDKDF (reference sequence). The CDR3 totals 14 residues. The ends were cut back, 0 bases at V and 6 bases at J, with 9 bases in the middle. CDR3 nucleotide sequence: TGTGCCACCAGCAGAGATTCCGGGGGTCAGCCCCAGCATTTT. Translated: CATSRDSGGQPQHF.

The table lists this clone with a count of one. The chain is built from TRBV27 and TRBJ2-3; 9 nucleotides align to TRBD1. V gave up 5 bases and J gave up 8 bases; unmatched junction bases: 14. The V gene's germline CDR1 is MNHEY and CDR2 SMNVEV (reference sequence). CDR3 size: 16 residues. The CDR3 DNA reads as TGTGCCAGCAGTCTCCTGACTAGCATGGGACAGGGTACGCAGTATTTT. It is translated as CASSLLTSMGQGTQYF.

This sequence joins TRBV9 and TRBJ1-3, with 7 positions matching TRBD1. Germline CDR1 reads SGDLS; CDR2 reads YYNGEE. V was pared by 4 bases and J by 8 bases, with 12 bases of the junction left unmatched. There are 15 residues in the CDR3. The CDR3 DNA reads TGTGCCAGCAGCCCGGGAGGGGGGACAGCGGACACCATATATTTT. Translating it yields CASSPGGGTADTIYF.

This chain uses TRBV19 with TRBJ2-1; a weak D match, TRBD1 (6 bases). Trimming shortened V by 6 bases and J by 6 bases, and 12 bases separated the two germline ends. This CDR3 region has 13 residues. Germline V gives CDR1 LNHDA, CDR2 SQIVND (reference sequence). This chain's CDR3 is CASSITQGNEQFF. DNA of the CDR3: TGTGCCAGTAGCATAACACAGGGCAATGAGCAGTTCTTC. Using reference TRBV19 and TRBJ2-1 for the parts outside the CDR3, the full variable domain is DGGITQSPKYLFRKEGQNVTLSCEQNLNHDAMYWYRQDPGQGLRLIYYSQIVNDFQKGDIAEGYSVSREKKESFPLTVTSAQKNPTAFYLCASSITQGNEQFFGPGTRLTVL.

The chain recombines TRBV13 with TRBJ1-5; unclear D gene. The V gene's germline CDR1 is PRHDT and CDR2 FYEKMQ (reference sequence). The CDR3 consists of 15 residues. The V end lost 0 bases, the J end lost 2 bases, and 8 bases lay between the germline ends. The CDR3 DNA reads as TGTGCCAGCAGCTTAGGGAGTGCGGGCAATCAGCCCCAGCATTTT. Amino acid sequence: CASSLGSAGNQPQHF.

This clone has at least ten counts. V gene TRBV6-5 combines with J gene TRBJ2-2; 7 nucleotides match TRBD1. The germline gives CDR1 MNHEY, CDR2 SVGAGI. With V trimmed by 0 bases and J by 6 bases, 7 bases remained unmatched. The CDR3 contains 16 residues. This CDR3 reads CASSYSLDRVSGELFF. CDR3 in DNA: TGTGCCAGCAGTTACTCTTTAGACAGGGTGTCCGGGGAGCTGTTTTTT.

The V and J genes are TRBV27 and TRBJ2-3; D gene ambiguous. Trimming pared 3 bases from V and 2 bases from J, leaving 3 bases between. The germline gives CDR1 MNHEY, CDR2 SMNVEV (reference sequence). The CDR3 is 12 residues long. The DNA of the CDR3 is TGTGCCAGCAGTTTCCTCACAGATACGCAGTATTTT. Protein: CASSFLTDTQYF.

This sequence joins TRBV27 and TRBJ1-2, with TRBD1 matching 7 bases. V shed 11 bases and J 5 bases; nucleotides not matched to a gene: 14. CDR1 is MNHEY and CDR2 is SMNVEV in the germline V gene (reference sequence). This CDR3 spans 14 amino acids. The CDR3 nucleotides are TGTGCCTCTAAGGCCGGGACAGACCCTTATGGCTACACCTTC. It codes for CASKAGTDPYGYTF.

This chain uses TRBV21-1 with TRBJ1-1. TRBV21-1 is deemed a pseudogene. The length of the CDR3 is 12 residues. The chain's CDR3 is CASSKEGTEAFF. The CDR3 coding sequence is TGTGCCAGCAGCAAAGAGGGCACTGAAGCTTTCTTT.

This chain links TRBV5-5 with TRBJ2-1; D is tentatively TRBD1 or TRBD2 (5 bases each). The germline gives CDR1 SGHKS, CDR2 YYEKEE (reference sequence). This CDR3 spans 15 amino acids. Trimming cost V 3 bases and J 5 bases, with 15 bases left between them. The CDR3 loop is CASSSPHRGNNEQFF. In nucleotides, the CDR3 is TGTGCCAGCAGCTCCCCCCACCGGGGCAACAATGAGCAGTTCTTC.

The chain recombines TRBV6-5 with TRBJ2-2, with D unresolved. The CDR3 consists of 15 residues. V was shortened by 2 bases and J by 3 bases, with 10 bases between the two germline ends. The germline V gene encodes CDR1 MNHEY and CDR2 SVGAGI. The CDR3 nucleotides are TGTGCCAGCAGTTACATGGTGGGATACACCGGGGAGCTGTTTTTT. This translates into CASSYMVGYTGELFF.

The chain links TRBV5-1 to TRBJ2-1, with 9 bases that match TRBD1. The CDR3 runs 15 residues. CDR1 is SGHRS and CDR2 is YFSETQ in the germline V gene. V dropped 4 bases and J dropped 3; count of bases not matched to a gene: 5. CDR3 bases: TGCGCCAGCAGCGTGGACAGGGGAATCTACAATGAGCAGTTCTTC. This sequence encodes CASSVDRGIYNEQFF.

The V and J genes are TRBV27 and TRBJ2-7; D is possibly TRBD2 (6 bases). The CDR3 length is 15 residues. The germline V gene has CDR1 MNHEY and CDR2 SMNVEV (reference sequence). The germline V and J ends were trimmed by 2 bases and 6 bases, with 17 bases remaining between them. The CDR3 nucleotides are TGTGCCAGCAGTTTAGCCTCTTCGGGACTCTCCGAGCAGTACTTC. Amino acids: CASSLASSGLSEQYF.

The V and J genes are TRBV2 and TRBJ2-7, with 9 bases aligning to TRBD1. CDR3 length equals 13 residues. Germline V lookup: CDR1 SNHLY, CDR2 FYNNEI. J gave up 6 bases and V 11 bases, and 11 bases lay outside the gene matches. The CDR3 region has the DNA TGTGCCTGCCCGGGACAGGGATTGCCCGAGCAGTACTTC. Translating gives CACPGQGLPEQYF.

This clone was observed a single time. V and J are TRBV2 and TRBJ2-5; TRBD2 matches at 8 bases. The J call may be wrong; the DNA end is better matched by TRBJ2-7. Germline CDR1 SNHLY, CDR2 FYNNEI. The CDR3 length is 14 residues. In DNA form, the CDR3 reads TGTGCCAGCATCCCAGCGGGACTAGCCTACGAGCAGTACTTC. This sequence encodes CASIPAGLAYEQYF.